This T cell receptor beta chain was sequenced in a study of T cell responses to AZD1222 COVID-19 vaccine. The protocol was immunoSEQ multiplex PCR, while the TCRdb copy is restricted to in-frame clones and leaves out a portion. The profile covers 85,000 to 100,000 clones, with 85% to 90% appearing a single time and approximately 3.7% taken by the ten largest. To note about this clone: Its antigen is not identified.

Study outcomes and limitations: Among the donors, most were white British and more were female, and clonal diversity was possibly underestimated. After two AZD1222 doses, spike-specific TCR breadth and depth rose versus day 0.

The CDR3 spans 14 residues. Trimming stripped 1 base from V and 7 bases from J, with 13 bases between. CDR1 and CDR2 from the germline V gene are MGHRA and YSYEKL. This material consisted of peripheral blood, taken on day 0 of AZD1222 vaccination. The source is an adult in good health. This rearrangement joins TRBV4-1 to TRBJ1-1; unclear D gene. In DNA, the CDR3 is TGCGCCAGCAGCCAAGTACGTGCGGGTCATGAAGCTTTCTTT. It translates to CASSQVRAGHEAFF.